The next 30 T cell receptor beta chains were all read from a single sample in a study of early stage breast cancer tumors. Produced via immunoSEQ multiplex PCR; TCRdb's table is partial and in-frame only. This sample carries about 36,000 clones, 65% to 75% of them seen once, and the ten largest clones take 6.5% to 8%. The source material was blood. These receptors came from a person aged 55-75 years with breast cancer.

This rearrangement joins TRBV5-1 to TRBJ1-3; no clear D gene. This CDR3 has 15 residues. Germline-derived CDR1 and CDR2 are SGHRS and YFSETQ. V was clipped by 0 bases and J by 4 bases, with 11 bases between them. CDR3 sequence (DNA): TGCGCCAGCAGCTTGGCCGCGGGCTTGGGAAACACCATATATTTT. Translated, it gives CASSLAAGLGNTIYF.

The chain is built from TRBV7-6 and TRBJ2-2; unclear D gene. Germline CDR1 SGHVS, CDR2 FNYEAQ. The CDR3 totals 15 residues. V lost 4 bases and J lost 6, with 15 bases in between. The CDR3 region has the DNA TGTGCCAGCAGCTCCGGCAGGAATCCCGCCGGGGAGCTGTTTTTT. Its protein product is CASSSGRNPAGELFF. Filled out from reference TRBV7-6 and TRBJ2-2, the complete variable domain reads GAGVSQSPRYKVTKRGQDVALRCDPISGHVSLYWYRQALGQGPEFLTYFNYEAQQDKSGLPNDRFSAERPEGSISTLTIQRTEQRDSAMYRCASSSGRNPAGELFFGEGSRLTVL.

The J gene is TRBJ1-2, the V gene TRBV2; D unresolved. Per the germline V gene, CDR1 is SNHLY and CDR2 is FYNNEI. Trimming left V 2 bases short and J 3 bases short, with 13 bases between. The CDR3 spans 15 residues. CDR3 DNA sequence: TGTGCCAGCAGTGAAACGGGCACTCGAGACTATGGCTACACCTTC. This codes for CASSETGTRDYGYTF.

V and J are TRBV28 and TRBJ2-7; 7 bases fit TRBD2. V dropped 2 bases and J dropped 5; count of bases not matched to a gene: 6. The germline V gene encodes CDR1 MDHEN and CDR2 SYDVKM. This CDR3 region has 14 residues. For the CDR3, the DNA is TGTGCCAGCAGTTTAGCGGGAGTAGGGAACGAGCAGTACTTC. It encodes CASSLAGVGNEQYF.

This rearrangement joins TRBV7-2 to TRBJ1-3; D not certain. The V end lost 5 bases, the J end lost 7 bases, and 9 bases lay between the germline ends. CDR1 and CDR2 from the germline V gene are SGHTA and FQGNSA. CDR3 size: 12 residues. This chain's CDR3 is CASSDDRNTIYF. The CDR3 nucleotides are TGTGCCAGCAGCGACGATCGGAACACCATATATTTT.

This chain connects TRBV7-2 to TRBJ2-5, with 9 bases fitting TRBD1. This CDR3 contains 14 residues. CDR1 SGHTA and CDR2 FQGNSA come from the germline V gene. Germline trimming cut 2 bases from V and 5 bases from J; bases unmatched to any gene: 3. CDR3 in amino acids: CASSLTQGAETQYF. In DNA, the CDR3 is TGTGCCAGCAGCTTAACACAGGGGGCCGAGACCCAGTACTTC.

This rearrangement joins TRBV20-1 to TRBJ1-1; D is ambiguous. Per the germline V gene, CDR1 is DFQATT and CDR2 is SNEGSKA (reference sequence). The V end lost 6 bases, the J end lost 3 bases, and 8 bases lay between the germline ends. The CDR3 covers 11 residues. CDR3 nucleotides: TGCAGTGCCCCACAAGACACTGAAGCTTTCTTT. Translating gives CSAPQDTEAFF.

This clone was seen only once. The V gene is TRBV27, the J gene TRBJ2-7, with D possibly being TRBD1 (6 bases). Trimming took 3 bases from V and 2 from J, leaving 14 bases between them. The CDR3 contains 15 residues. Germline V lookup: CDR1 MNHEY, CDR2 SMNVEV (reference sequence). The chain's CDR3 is CASSLYQDRAYEQYF. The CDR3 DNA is TGTGCCAGCAGTTTGTATCAGGACAGAGCCTACGAGCAGTACTTC.

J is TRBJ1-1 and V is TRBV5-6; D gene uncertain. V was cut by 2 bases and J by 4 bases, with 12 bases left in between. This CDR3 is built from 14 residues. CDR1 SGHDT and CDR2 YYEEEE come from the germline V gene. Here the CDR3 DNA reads TGTGCCAGCAGCTTCGAAAAGGTGGGCACTGAAGCTTTCTTT. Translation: CASSFEKVGTEAFF.

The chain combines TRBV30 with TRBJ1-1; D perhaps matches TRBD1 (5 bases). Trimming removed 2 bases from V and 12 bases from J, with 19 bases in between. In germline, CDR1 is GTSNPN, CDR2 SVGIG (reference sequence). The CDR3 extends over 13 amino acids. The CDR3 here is CAWSMDWGKQSFF. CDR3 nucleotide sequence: TGTGCCTGGAGTATGGACTGGGGGAAACAATCTTTCTTT.

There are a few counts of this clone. The CDR3 reads CASSDSQSNTGELFF. Written as DNA, the CDR3 is TGTGCCAGCAGTGACAGCCAGTCAAACACCGGGGAGCTGTTTTTT. This chain links TRBV6-4 with TRBJ2-2; D gene uncertain. The germline gives CDR1 MRHNA, CDR2 SNTAGT. The CDR3 has 15 residues. V lost 2 bases and J lost 2, with 9 bases in between.

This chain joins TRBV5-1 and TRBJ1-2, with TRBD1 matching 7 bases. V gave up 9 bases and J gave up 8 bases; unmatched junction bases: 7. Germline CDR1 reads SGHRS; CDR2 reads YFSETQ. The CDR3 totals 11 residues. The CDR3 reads CAIGEGGGYTF. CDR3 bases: TGCGCCATAGGGGAAGGGGGCGGCTACACCTTC.

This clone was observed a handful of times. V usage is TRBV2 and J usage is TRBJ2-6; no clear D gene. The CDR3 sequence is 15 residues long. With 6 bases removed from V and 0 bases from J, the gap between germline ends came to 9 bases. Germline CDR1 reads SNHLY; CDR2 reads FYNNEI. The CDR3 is CASRDTVSGANVLTF. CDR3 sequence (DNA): TGTGCCAGCAGGGATACAGTCTCTGGGGCCAACGTCCTGACTTTC.

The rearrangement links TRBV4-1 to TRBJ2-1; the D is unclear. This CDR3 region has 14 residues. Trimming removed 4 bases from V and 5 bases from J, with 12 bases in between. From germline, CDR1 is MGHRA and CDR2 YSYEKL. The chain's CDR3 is CASSPLLRDNEQFF. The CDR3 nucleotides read TGCGCCAGCAGCCCACTTCTTAGGGACAATGAGCAGTTCTTC.

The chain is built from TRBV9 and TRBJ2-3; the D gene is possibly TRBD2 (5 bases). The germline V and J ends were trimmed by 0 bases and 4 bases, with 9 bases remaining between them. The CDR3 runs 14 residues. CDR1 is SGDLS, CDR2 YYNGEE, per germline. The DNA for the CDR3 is TGTGCCAGCAGCGTAGGAGGGCGCCCAGATACGCAGTATTTT. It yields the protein CASSVGGRPDTQYF.

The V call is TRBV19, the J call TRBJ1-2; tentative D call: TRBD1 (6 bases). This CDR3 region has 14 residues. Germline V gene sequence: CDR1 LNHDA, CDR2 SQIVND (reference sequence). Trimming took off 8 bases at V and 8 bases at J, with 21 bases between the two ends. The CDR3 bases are TGTGCCAGTGGGGTTCTGGCAGGGGTAGGCGGCTACACCTTC. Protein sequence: CASGVLAGVGGYTF.

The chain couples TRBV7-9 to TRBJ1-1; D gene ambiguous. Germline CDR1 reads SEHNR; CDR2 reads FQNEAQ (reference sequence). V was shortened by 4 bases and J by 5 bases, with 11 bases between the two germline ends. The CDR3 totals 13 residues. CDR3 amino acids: CASSSSPRTEAFF. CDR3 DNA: TGTGCCAGCAGCTCGTCGCCGCGAACTGAAGCTTTCTTT.

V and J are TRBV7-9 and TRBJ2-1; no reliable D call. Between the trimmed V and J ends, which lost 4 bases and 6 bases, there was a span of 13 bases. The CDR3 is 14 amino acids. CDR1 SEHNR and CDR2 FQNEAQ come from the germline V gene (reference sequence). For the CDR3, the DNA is TGTGCCAGCAGCTCAAGAGGCCAGCTCAATGAGCAGTTCTTC. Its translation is CASSSRGQLNEQFF.

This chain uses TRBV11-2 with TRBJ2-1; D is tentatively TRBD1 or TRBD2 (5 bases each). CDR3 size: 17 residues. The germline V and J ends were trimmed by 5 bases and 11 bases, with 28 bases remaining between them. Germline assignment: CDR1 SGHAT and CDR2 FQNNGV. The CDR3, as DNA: TGTGCCAGCAGCCTCCCTGGACATCCTTTGGGGGTCATCCAGCAGTTCTTC. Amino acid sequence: CASSLPGHPLGVIQQFF.

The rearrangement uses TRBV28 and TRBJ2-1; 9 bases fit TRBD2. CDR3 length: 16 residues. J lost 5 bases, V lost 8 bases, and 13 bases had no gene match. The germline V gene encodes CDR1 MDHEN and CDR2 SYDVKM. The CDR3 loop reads CASWRVGLAGNNEQFF. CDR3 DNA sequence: TGTGCCAGCTGGCGAGTGGGGCTAGCGGGAAACAATGAGCAGTTCTTC.

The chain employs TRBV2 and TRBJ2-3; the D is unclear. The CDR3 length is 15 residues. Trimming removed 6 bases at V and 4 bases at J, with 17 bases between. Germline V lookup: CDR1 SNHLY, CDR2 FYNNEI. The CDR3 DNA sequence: TGTGCCAGCAGGCTCGGCACCTCGGGCGCAGATACGCAGTATTTT. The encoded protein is CASRLGTSGADTQYF.

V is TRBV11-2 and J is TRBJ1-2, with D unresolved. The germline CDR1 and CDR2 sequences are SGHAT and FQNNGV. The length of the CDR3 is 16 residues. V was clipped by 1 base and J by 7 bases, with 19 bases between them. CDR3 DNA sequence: TGTGCCAGCAGCTTAGGTGGTGGGCAATGGCAAAGTGGCTACACCTTC. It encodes CASSLGGGQWQSGYTF.

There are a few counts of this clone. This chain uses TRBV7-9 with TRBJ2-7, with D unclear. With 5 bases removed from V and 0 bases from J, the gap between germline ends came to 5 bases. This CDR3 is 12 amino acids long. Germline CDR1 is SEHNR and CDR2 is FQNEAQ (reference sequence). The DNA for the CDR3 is TGTGCCAGCAGCCAAGCCTCCTACGAGCAGTACTTC. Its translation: CASSQASYEQYF.

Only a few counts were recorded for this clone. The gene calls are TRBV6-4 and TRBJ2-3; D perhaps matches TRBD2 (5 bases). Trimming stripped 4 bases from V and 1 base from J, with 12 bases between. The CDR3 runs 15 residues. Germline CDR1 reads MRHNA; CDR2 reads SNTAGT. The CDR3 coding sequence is TGTGCCAGCAGTGCTCTAGCCTCTGGCACAGATACGCAGTATTTT. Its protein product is CASSALASGTDTQYF.

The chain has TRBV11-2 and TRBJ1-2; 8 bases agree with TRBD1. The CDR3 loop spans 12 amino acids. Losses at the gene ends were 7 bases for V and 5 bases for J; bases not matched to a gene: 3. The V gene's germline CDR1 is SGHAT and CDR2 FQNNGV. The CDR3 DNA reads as TGTGCCAGCACCACAGGGGGATATGGCTACACCTTC. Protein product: CASTTGGYGYTF.

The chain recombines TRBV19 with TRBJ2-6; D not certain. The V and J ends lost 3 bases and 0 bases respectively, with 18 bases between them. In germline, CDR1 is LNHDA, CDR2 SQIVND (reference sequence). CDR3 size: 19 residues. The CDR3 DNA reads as TGTGCCAGTAGTATTAGGTGGAGTACCCGTTCCTCTGGGGCCAACGTCCTGACTTTC. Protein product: CASSIRWSTRSSGANVLTF.

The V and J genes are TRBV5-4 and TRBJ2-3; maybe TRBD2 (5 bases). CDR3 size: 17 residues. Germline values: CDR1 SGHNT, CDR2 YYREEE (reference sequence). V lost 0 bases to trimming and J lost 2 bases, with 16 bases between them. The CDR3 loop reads CASSLASRGPTTDTQYF. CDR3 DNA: TGTGCCAGCAGCTTGGCCTCAAGAGGGCCGACCACAGATACGCAGTATTTT.

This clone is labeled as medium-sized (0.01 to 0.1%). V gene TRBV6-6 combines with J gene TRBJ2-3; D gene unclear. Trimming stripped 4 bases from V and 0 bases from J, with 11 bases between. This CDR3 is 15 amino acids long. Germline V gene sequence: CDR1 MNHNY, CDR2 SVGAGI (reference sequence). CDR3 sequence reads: CASSWTRGSTDTQYF. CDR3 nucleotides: TGTGCCAGCAGTTGGACCCGTGGGAGCACAGATACGCAGTATTTT.

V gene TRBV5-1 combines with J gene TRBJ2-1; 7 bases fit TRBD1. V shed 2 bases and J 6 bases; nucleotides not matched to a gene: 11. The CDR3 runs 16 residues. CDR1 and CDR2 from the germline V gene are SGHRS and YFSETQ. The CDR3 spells CASSFKRGLYLNEQFF. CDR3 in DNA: TGCGCCAGCAGCTTTAAGAGGGGGCTCTATCTCAATGAGCAGTTCTTC.

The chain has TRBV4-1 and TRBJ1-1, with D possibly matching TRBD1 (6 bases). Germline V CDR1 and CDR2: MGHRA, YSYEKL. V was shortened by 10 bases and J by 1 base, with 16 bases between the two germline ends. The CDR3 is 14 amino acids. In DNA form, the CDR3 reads TGCGCCACAAAAAACAGGGCGACGAACACTGAAGCTTTCTTT. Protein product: CATKNRATNTEAFF.